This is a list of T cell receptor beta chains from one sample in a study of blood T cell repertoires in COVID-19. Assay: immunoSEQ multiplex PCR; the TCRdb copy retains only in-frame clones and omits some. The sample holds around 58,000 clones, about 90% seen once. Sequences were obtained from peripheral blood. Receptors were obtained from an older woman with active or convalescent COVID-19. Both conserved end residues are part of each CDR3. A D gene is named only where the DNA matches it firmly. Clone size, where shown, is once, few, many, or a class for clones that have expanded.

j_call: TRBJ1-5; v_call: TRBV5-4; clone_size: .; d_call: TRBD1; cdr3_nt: TGTGCCAGCAGCGTAACAGGGGGCAATCAGCCCCAGCATTTT; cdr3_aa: CASSVTGGNQPQHF
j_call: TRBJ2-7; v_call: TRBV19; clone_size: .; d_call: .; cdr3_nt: TGTGCCAGTAGTACCCTCTTCGGGATGTCCTACGAGCAGTACTTC; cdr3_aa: CASSTLFGMSYEQYF
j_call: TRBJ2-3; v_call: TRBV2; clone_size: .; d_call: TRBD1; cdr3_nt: TGTGCCAGCACTCTGTCCCTGACAGGGGTGAACACAGATACGCAGTATTTT; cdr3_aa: CASTLSLTGVNTDTQYF
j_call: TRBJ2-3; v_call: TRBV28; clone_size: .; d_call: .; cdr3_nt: TGTGCCAGCAGTATTGTACAGGCGGCGCAGTATTTT; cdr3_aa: CASSIVQAAQYF
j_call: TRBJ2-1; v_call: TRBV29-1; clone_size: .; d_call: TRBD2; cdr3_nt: TGCAGCGCTACGACTAGCGTAGGCTATGAGCAGTTCTTC; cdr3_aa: CSATTSVGYEQFF
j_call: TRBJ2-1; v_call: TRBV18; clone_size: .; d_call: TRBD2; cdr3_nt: TGTGCCAGCTCACCCCGGACTAGCCCAAATGAGCAGTTCTTC; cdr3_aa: CASSPRTSPNEQFF
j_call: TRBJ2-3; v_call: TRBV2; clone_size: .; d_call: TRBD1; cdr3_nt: TGTGCCAGCAGAGGGGGCCCAGATACGCAGTATTTT; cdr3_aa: CASRGGPDTQYF
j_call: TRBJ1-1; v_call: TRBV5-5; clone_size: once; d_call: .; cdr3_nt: TGTGCCAGCAGCTTGGGCAGGGGATGGACTGAAGCTTTCTTT; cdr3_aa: CASSLGRGWTEAFF
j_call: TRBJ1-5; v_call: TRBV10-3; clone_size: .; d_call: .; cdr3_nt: TGTGCCACCTCACAGGGAGATAGCAATCAGCCCCAGCATTTT; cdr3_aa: CATSQGDSNQPQHF
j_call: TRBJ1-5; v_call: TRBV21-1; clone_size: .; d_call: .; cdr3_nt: TGTGCCAGCAGCAAATTGGACAGCAAACATCAGCCCCAGCATTTT; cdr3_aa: CASSKLDSKHQPQHF
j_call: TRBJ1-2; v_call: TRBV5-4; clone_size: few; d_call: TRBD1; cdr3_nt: TGTGCCAGCAGCCCCGGACAGGGGGCGCGTTATTTTGGCTACACCTTC; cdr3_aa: CASSPGQGARYFGYTF
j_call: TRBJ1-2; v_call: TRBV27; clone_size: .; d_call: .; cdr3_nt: TGTGCCAGCAGTTTATCCAGGGTGGCTAACTATGGCTACACCTTC; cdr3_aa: CASSLSRVANYGYTF
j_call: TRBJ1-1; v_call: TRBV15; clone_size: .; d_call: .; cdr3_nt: TGTGCCACCAGCAATCGCCACGGAGTTTTTGTCACTGAAGCTTTCTTT; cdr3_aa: CATSNRHGVFVTEAFF
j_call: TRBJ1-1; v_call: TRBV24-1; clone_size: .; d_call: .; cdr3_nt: TGTGCCTCCCAAACAGGGACGAACACTGAAGCTTTCTTT; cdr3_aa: CASQTGTNTEAFF
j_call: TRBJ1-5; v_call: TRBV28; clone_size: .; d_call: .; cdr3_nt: TGTGCCAGCAGTTTAGGGGAGCAGCCCCAGCATTTT; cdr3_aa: CASSLGEQPQHF
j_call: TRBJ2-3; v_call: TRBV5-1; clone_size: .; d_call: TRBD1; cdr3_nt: TGCGCCAGCCGGGACAGGGGAACAGATACGCAGTATTTT; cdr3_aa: CASRDRGTDTQYF
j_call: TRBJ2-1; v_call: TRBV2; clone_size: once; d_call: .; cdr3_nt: TGTGCCAGCAGTGAAGGAGCCTCGGTTCCTCGGGAGCAGTTCTTC; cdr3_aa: CASSEGASVPREQFF
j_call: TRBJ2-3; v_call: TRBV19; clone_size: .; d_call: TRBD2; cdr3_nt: TGTGCCAGTAGTTCTCGACTAGCGGGAGGAGGTGTAGATACGCAGTATTTT; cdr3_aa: CASSSRLAGGGVDTQYF
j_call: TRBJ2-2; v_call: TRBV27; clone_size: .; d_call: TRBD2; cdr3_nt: TGTGCCAGCACTCCCCTAGCGGCAGGCCGCGGGGCAAGCACCGGGGAGCTGTTTTTT; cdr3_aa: CASTPLAAGRGASTGELFF
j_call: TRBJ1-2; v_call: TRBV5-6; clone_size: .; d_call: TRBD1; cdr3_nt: TGTGCCAGCACCCCGGGACAGAGGAACCTCAACTATGGCTACACCTTC; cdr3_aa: CASTPGQRNLNYGYTF
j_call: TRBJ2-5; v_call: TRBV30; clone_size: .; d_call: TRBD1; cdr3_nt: TGTGCCTGGAGTACCGGGACAGGGGGGGGAGAGACCCAGTACTTC; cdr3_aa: CAWSTGTGGGETQYF
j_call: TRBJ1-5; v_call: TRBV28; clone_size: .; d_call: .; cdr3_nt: TGTGCCAGCAGTTTGGAGAACTTCGCGAAGCCCCAGCATTTT; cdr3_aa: CASSLENFAKPQHF
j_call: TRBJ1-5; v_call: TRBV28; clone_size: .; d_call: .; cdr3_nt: TGTGCCAGCACCCTTACGAGTCAGCCCCAGCATTTT; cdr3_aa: CASTLTSQPQHF
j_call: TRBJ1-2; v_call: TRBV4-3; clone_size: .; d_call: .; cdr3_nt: TGCGCCAGCAGCCAAGTGGCAGGAACTAACTATGGCTACACCTTC; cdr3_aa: CASSQVAGTNYGYTF
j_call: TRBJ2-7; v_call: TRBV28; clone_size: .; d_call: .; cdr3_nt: TGTGCCAGCGAGACTAACAACTACGAGCAGTACTTC; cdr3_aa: CASETNNYEQYF
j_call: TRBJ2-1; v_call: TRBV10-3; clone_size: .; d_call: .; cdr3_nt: TGTGCCATCAGCGTTAGCGGCGTGAGCTCCTACAATGAGCAGTTCTTC; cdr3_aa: CAISVSGVSSYNEQFF
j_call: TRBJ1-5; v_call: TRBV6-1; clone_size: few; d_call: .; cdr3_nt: TGTGCCAGCAGTGAAGGGTCAGGGATCCGGAATCAGCCCCAGCATTTT; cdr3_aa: CASSEGSGIRNQPQHF
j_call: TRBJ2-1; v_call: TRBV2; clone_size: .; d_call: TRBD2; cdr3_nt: TGTGCCAGCGGGGCGAGGACTAGCGGAGGGAATGAGCAGTTCTTC; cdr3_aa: CASGARTSGGNEQFF
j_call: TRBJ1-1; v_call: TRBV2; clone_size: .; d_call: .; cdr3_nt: TGTGCCAGCAGGGGGCTTGTTGAAGCTTTCTTT; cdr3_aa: CASRGLVEAFF
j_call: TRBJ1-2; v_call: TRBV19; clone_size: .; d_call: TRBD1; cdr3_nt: TGTGCCAGTAGCCCAGGACAGGGTAATAACCCCCCCACCTATGGCTACACCTTC; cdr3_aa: CASSPGQGNNPPTYGYTF
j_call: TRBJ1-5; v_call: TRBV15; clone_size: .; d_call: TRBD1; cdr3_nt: TGTGCCACCAGCAGAGGGACAGGGGTCGGGCAGCCCCAGCATTTT; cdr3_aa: CATSRGTGVGQPQHF
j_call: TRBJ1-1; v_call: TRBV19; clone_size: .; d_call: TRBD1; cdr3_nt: TGTGCCAGTAGTTCCGAAGCCGGGACAGCCTATGAAGCTTTCTTT; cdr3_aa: CASSSEAGTAYEAFF
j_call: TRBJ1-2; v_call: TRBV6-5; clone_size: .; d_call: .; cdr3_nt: TGTGCCAGCTCTTCATTGGGGGGGAACTATGGCTACACCTTC; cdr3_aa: CASSSLGGNYGYTF
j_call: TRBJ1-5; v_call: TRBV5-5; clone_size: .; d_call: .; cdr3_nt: TGTGCCAGCAGCATTGACGTAAGCGGGGCCGCTCAGCCCCAGCATTTT; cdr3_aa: CASSIDVSGAAQPQHF
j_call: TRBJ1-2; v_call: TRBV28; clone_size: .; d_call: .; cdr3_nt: TGTGCCAGCAGGGACTTTAGGACAAACCCGGGGGTTCGGGGCTACACCTTC; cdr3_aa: CASRDFRTNPGVRGYTF
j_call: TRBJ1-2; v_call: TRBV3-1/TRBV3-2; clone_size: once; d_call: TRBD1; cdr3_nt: TGTGCCAGCAGCCAAGATGTCGGGGACAGGGACTATGGCTACACCTTC; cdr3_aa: CASSQDVGDRDYGYTF
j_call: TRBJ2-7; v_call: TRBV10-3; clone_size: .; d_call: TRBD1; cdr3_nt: TGTGCCATCGGGGACAGGGACGGGGGTGGCGAGCAGTACTTC; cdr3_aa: CAIGDRDGGGEQYF
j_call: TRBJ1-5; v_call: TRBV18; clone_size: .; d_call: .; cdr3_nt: TGTGCCAGCTCACCAACAACCGACTTAAGCAATCAGCCCCAGCATTTT; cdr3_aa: CASSPTTDLSNQPQHF
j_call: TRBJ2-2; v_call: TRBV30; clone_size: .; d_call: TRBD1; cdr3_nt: TGTGCCTGTACCACAGGGGAAGTTATTGCCGGGGAGCTGTTTTTT; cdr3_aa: CACTTGEVIAGELFF
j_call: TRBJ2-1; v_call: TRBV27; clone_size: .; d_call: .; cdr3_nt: TGTGCCAGCAGTTTAGCAAGGAGCTCCTACAATGAGCAGTTCTTC; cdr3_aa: CASSLARSSYNEQFF
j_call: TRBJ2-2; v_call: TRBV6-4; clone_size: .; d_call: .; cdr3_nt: TGTGCCAGCAGTGACTCTTCAGGGGTCGGGGAGCTGTTTTTT; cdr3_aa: CASSDSSGVGELFF
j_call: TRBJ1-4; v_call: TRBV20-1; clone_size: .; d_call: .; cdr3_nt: TGCAGTGCTAGTGGCGGAAATGAAAAACTGTTTTTT; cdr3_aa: CSASGGNEKLFF
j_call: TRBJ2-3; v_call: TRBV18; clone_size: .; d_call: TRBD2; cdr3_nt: TGTGCCAGCTCACCAGGGGGACTAGTGTTCCCAGATACGCAGTATTTT; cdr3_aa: CASSPGGLVFPDTQYF
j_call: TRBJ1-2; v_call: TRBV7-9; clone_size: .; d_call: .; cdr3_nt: TGTGCCAGCAGCTTAGGGGGGGATGGCTACACCTTC; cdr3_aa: CASSLGGDGYTF
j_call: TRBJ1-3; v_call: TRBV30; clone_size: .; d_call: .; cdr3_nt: TGTGCCTGCTGTGGAAACACCATATATTTT; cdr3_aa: CACCGNTIYF
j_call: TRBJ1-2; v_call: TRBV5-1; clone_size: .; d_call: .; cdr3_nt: TGCGCCAGCAGCTTGGTAAATGATGGCTACACCTTC; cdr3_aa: CASSLVNDGYTF
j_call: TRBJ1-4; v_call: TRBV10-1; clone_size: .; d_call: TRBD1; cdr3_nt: TGCGCCAGCAGTGCGACGGGACAGAGGGGAAAACTGTTTTTT; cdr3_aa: CASSATGQRGKLFF
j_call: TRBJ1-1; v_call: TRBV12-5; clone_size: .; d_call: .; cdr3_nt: TGTGCTAGTTCCACAGAGAACACTGAAGCTTTCTTT; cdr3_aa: CASSTENTEAFF
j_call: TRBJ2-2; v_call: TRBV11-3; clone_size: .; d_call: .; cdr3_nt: TGTGCCAGCAGCTCACAGAACACCGGGGAGCTGTTTTTT; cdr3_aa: CASSSQNTGELFF
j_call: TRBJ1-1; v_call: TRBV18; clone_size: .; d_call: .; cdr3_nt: TGTGCCAGCTCACCGGCGGGGAACACTGAAGCTTTCTTT; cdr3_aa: CASSPAGNTEAFF
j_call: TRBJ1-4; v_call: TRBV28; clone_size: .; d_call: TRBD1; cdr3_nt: TGTGCCAGCAGCCGAAGGGACAGGGCACCAAATGAAAAACTGTTTTTT; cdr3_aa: CASSRRDRAPNEKLFF
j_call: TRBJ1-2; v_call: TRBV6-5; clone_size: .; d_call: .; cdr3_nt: TGTGCCCAGGGATACTATGGCTACACCTTC; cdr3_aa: CAQGYYGYTF
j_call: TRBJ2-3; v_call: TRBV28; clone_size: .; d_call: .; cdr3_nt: TGTGCCAGCAGTTTGAGGGATACGCAGTATTTT; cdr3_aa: CASSLRDTQYF